This T cell receptor beta chain was sequenced for a study of blood T cell repertoires in COVID-19. Sequencing was performed with immunoSEQ multiplex PCR; in TCRdb, only in-frame clones are kept and a portion is missing. The sample holds approximately 67,000 clones, 80% to 95% seen once. V shed 8 bases and J 3 bases; nucleotides not matched to a gene: 7. CDR3 length: 14 residues. CDR1 is MDHEN and CDR2 is SYDVKM in the germline V gene. The clonotype originates from a woman aged 55 to 70 with active COVID-19. The chain couples TRBV28 to TRBJ1-5; 7 nucleotides agree with TRBD1. The source material was peripheral blood. The chain's CDR3 is CASGTQGSNQPQHF. CDR3 coding DNA: TGTGCCAGCGGTACACAGGGGTCCAATCAGCCCCAGCATTTT.